These T cell receptor beta chains were read from a single sample in a study. Each CDR3 protein gets one entry after TCRdb re-called the 5' RACE reads with MiXCR. The table records approximately 40,000 distinct CDR3 sequences, approximately 30% of them present only once. The sequencing sample was made of tumor-infiltrating memory CD4+ T cells sorted from the breast tumor. These receptor sequences come from a female donor with breast cancer. Each CDR3 is given with its conserved first and last residue. Fields, in order: J gene, clone size, CDR3 length, V gene, D gene, CDR3 DNA, CDR3 protein. A D gene is named only where the DNA matches it firmly. Not every row has a clone size; where given, it reads once, few, many or a size class.

j_call: TRBJ1-5
clone_size: many
cdr3_length: 16
v_call: TRBV4-1
d_call: NA
cdr3_nt: TGCGCCAGCAGCCAAGATGGGGGTATTGGCAATCAGCCCCAGCATTTT
cdr3_aa: CASSQDGGIGNQPQHF

j_call: TRBJ2-1
clone_size: few
cdr3_length: 13
v_call: TRBV27
d_call: NA
cdr3_nt: TGTGCCAGCAGTTTATTTGGGTACAATGAGCAGTTCTTC
cdr3_aa: CASSLFGYNEQFF

j_call: TRBJ2-7
clone_size: NA
cdr3_length: 13
v_call: TRBV3-1
d_call: NA
cdr3_nt: TGTGCCAGCAGCCAGGGGTTGAGGAACGAGCAGTACTTC
cdr3_aa: CASSQGLRNEQYF

j_call: TRBJ2-5
clone_size: NA
cdr3_length: 17
v_call: TRBV4-1
d_call: NA
cdr3_nt: TGCGCCAGCAGCCAAGACGGGAGGCAGGGGCCCCAAGAGACCCAGTACTTC
cdr3_aa: CASSQDGRQGPQETQYF

j_call: TRBJ1-1
clone_size: NA
cdr3_length: 13
v_call: TRBV6-2/TRBV6-3
d_call: NA
cdr3_nt: TGTGCCAGCAGTTACGGGCAGGCGGCGGGAGCTTTCTTT
cdr3_aa: CASSYGQAAGAFF

j_call: TRBJ2-7
clone_size: NA
cdr3_length: 12
v_call: TRBV25-1
d_call: NA
cdr3_nt: TGTGCCAGCAGAGGGGAGGCCTACGAGCAGTACTTC
cdr3_aa: CASRGEAYEQYF

j_call: TRBJ1-1
clone_size: many
cdr3_length: 14
v_call: TRBV27
d_call: NA
cdr3_nt: TGTGCCAGCAGTTTCGGGGGCTACGACACTGAAGCTTTCTTT
cdr3_aa: CASSFGGYDTEAFF

j_call: TRBJ1-1
clone_size: NA
cdr3_length: 14
v_call: TRBV18
d_call: NA
cdr3_nt: TGTGCCAGCTCACCACGACACTCGAACACTGAAGCTTTCTTT
cdr3_aa: CASSPRHSNTEAFF

j_call: TRBJ1-4
clone_size: NA
cdr3_length: 13
v_call: TRBV29-1
d_call: NA
cdr3_nt: TGCAGCTGCATGAGGGGAACTAATGAAAAACTGTTTTTT
cdr3_aa: CSCMRGTNEKLFF

j_call: TRBJ2-7
clone_size: NA
cdr3_length: 12
v_call: TRBV7-9
d_call: NA
cdr3_nt: TGTGCCAGCAGCTTACACGTCTCAGAGCAGTACTTC
cdr3_aa: CASSLHVSEQYF

j_call: TRBJ2-5
clone_size: NA
cdr3_length: 14
v_call: TRBV4-1
d_call: NA
cdr3_nt: TGCGCCAGCAGCCAAGATCAGGTCATGGAGACCCAGTACTTC
cdr3_aa: CASSQDQVMETQYF

j_call: TRBJ2-1
clone_size: many
cdr3_length: 16
v_call: TRBV5-1
d_call: TRBD1
cdr3_nt: TGCGCCAGCAGCGAGGGGACAGCCCTCGGGTACAATGAGCAGTTCTTC
cdr3_aa: CASSEGTALGYNEQFF

j_call: TRBJ2-3
clone_size: few
cdr3_length: 16
v_call: TRBV27
d_call: NA
cdr3_nt: TGTGCCAGCAGTTTAATCGGACAGAGAAGCACAGATACGCAGTATTTT
cdr3_aa: CASSLIGQRSTDTQYF

j_call: TRBJ2-1
clone_size: NA
cdr3_length: 13
v_call: TRBV11-2
d_call: NA
cdr3_nt: TGTGCCAGCAGCTTAGGCCCAGTAAATGAGCAGTTCTTC
cdr3_aa: CASSLGPVNEQFF

j_call: TRBJ1-5
clone_size: NA
cdr3_length: 16
v_call: TRBV20-1
d_call: TRBD1
cdr3_nt: TGCAGTGCCCACGGACAGGGGGTGGGGAGCAATCAGCCCCAGCATTTT
cdr3_aa: CSAHGQGVGSNQPQHF

j_call: TRBJ1-1
clone_size: NA
cdr3_length: 13
v_call: TRBV20-1
d_call: TRBD1
cdr3_nt: TGCAGTGCTAGGCAGGGGGCCGCGACTAAAGCTTTCTTT
cdr3_aa: CSARQGAATKAFF

j_call: TRBJ2-2
clone_size: NA
cdr3_length: 13
v_call: TRBV15
d_call: NA
cdr3_nt: TGTGCCACCAGTAAGCTTTACACCGGGGAGCTGTTTTTT
cdr3_aa: CATSKLYTGELFF

j_call: TRBJ1-2
clone_size: few
cdr3_length: 15
v_call: TRBV12-3/TRBV12-4
d_call: NA
cdr3_nt: TGTGCCAGCACCCCGGACAGAATCCCTAACTATGGCTACACCTTC
cdr3_aa: CASTPDRIPNYGYTF

j_call: TRBJ2-5
clone_size: NA
cdr3_length: 14
v_call: TRBV9
d_call: NA
cdr3_nt: TGTGCCAGCAGCGTAGACGGCAGCCAAGAGACCCAGTACTTC
cdr3_aa: CASSVDGSQETQYF

j_call: TRBJ2-5
clone_size: NA
cdr3_length: 16
v_call: TRBV6-5
d_call: NA
cdr3_nt: TGTGCCAGCAGTTACCCGGGGGCGGGAGTGGGGGAGACCCAGTACTTC
cdr3_aa: CASSYPGAGVGETQYF

j_call: TRBJ2-2
clone_size: NA
cdr3_length: 14
v_call: TRBV6-4
d_call: TRBD1
cdr3_nt: TGTGCCAGCAGTAACGACAGGGCCACCGGGGAGCTGTTTTTT
cdr3_aa: CASSNDRATGELFF

j_call: TRBJ2-5
clone_size: NA
cdr3_length: 14
v_call: TRBV20-1
d_call: NA
cdr3_nt: TGCGGTGCCCCTGCCGGGGGCGTCGGGGAGACCCAGTACTTC
cdr3_aa: CGAPAGGVGETQYF

j_call: TRBJ2-5
clone_size: NA
cdr3_length: 14
v_call: TRBV6-1
d_call: NA
cdr3_nt: TGTGCCAGGAGAAGATGGGGGGCCCAAGAGACCCAGTACTTC
cdr3_aa: CARRRWGAQETQYF

j_call: TRBJ2-2
clone_size: NA
cdr3_length: 13
v_call: TRBV12-3/TRBV12-4
d_call: NA
cdr3_nt: TGTGCCAGCAGTAATTTAGGTTCCGGGGAGCTGTTTTTT
cdr3_aa: CASSNLGSGELFF

j_call: TRBJ2-1
clone_size: few
cdr3_length: 12
v_call: TRBV24-1
d_call: NA
cdr3_nt: TGTGCCACCAGTGATTATAGGGATGAGCAGTTCTTC
cdr3_aa: CATSDYRDEQFF

j_call: TRBJ2-5
clone_size: few
cdr3_length: 18
v_call: TRBV4-2
d_call: TRBD2
cdr3_nt: TGTGCCAGCAGCCAAGATCTCAGCGGGGGGGCCCTTCAAGAGACCCAGTACTTC
cdr3_aa: CASSQDLSGGALQETQYF

j_call: TRBJ2-7
clone_size: few
cdr3_length: 14
v_call: TRBV27
d_call: NA
cdr3_nt: TGTGCCAGCAGTTCCCAATTCTCACCCTACGAGCAGTACTTC
cdr3_aa: CASSSQFSPYEQYF

j_call: TRBJ2-5
clone_size: many
cdr3_length: 14
v_call: TRBV29-1
d_call: NA
cdr3_nt: TGCAGCGTTGAAGGGTTGGTTAACCAAGAGACCCAGTACTTC
cdr3_aa: CSVEGLVNQETQYF

j_call: TRBJ2-5
clone_size: few
cdr3_length: 15
v_call: TRBV6-2/TRBV6-3
d_call: NA
cdr3_nt: TGTGCCAGCAGTTCCGAGGGGGGAAACCAAGAGACCCAGTACTTC
cdr3_aa: CASSSEGGNQETQYF

j_call: TRBJ2-3
clone_size: many
cdr3_length: 15
v_call: TRBV20-1
d_call: NA
cdr3_nt: TGCAGTGCCCCGGACAGAAGAGCTAGCACAGATACGCAGTATTTT
cdr3_aa: CSAPDRRASTDTQYF